This T cell receptor beta chain was captured by sequencing in a study of blood T cell repertoires in COVID-19. The CDR3 has 17 amino acids. Germline lookup yields CDR1 SGHTA and CDR2 FQGNSA. V shed 6 bases and J 4 bases; nucleotides not matched to a gene: 15. Sequencing used immunoSEQ multiplex PCR; TCRdb keeps in-frame clones, though not all of them. The sample holds some 67,000 clones; 87% are singletons and the top ten take approximately 5%. The chain uses TRBV7-2 and TRBJ2-4, with 7 bases identical to TRBD1. The source is a man between 50 and 59 years old with active COVID-19. Sequenced input: peripheral blood. Here the CDR3 reads CASSPIGRDRKKNIQYF. CDR3 nucleotides: TGTGCCAGCAGTCCGATAGGCAGGGACAGAAAAAAAAACATTCAGTACTTC.